This TCR beta chain was captured in a study of tumor-infiltrating lymphocytes in oesophageal squamous cell carcinoma. TCRdb re-called the PCR reads with MiXCR, one entry per CDR3 protein. The repertoire holds about 11,000 distinct CDR3 sequences, with roughly 54% as singletons. The germline V gene has CDR1 SGHTA and CDR2 FQGNSA. The CDR3 has 14 amino acids. Sequences were obtained from esophageal tumor tissue. The sequence derives from a male donor with esophageal squamous cell carcinoma. The chain has TRBV7-2 and TRBJ2-3, with D possibly TRBD1 on 5 matching bases. The end of the DNA aligns better with TRBJ2-1, so the J call may be wrong. Written as DNA, the CDR3 is TGTGCCAGCAGCCCGACACCGCAGGGCAATGAGCAGTTCTTC. This gives the protein CASSPTPQGNEQFF.